The 8 T cell receptor beta chains listed next were all sequenced from one sample in a study of beta chain features in type 1 diabetes. TCRB transcripts that were expressed got sequenced, as all of the isolated RNA had been reverse transcribed. Clones were read by immunoSEQ multiplex PCR, and TCRdb kept only the in-frame ones, dropping some. The repertoire holds 200,000 to 300,000 clones, around 68% seen once, with about 0.051% in the top ten. Sequencing was carried out using naive CD4+ T cells from blood. The source is a man aged 25 to 40 in good health.

This rearrangement joins TRBV30 to TRBJ2-6; D is uncertain. The V gene lost 4 bases and the J gene lost 0 bases, with 13 bases spanning the gap. Germline V gene data show CDR1 as GTSNPN and CDR2 as SVGIG (reference sequence). CDR3 length: 16 amino acids. This CDR3 is CAWTLSTVSGANVLTF. The CDR3 DNA reads TGTGCCTGGACCCTATCAACAGTCTCTGGGGCCAACGTCCTGACTTTC.

The chain combines TRBV13 with TRBJ2-2; no clear D. CDR1 and CDR2 (germline): PRHDT, FYEKMQ (reference sequence). V was trimmed by 5 bases and J by 7 bases, leaving 8 bases between them. This CDR3 has 12 residues. Here the CDR3 reads CASSRAGGELFF. In DNA, the CDR3 is TGTGCCAGCAGCAGAGCCGGCGGGGAGCTGTTTTTT.

As regards this clone: An end of the junction does not agree with germline; a read error may underlie this. The chain combines TRBV11-2 with TRBJ2-7; D possibly uses TRBD1 or TRBD2 (5 bases each). CDR1 and CDR2 from the germline V gene are SGHAT and FQNNGV. The length of the CDR3 is 15 residues. The DNA of the CDR3 is TGTGCCAGCAGTTTAGTCGGGACGGATTCCTACGAGCAGTACTTC. It specifies CASSLVGTDSYEQYF.

This clone showed up just a few times. This chain links TRBV6-5 with TRBJ1-2, with a weak D call TRBD1 (6 bases). Looked up from germline, CDR1 is MNHEY and CDR2 is SVGAGI. This CDR3 comprises 14 residues. The V end lost 2 bases, the J end lost 2 bases, and 9 bases lay between the germline ends. CDR3 sequence: CASSYAGENYGYTF. DNA of the CDR3: TGTGCCAGCAGTTACGCAGGGGAAAACTATGGCTACACCTTC.

The chain couples TRBV29-1 to TRBJ2-3; 11 bases fit TRBD2. V gave up 1 base and J gave up 0 bases; unmatched junction bases: 12. CDR3 length equals 19 residues. Germline values: CDR1 SQVTM, CDR2 ANQGSEA. The chain's CDR3 is CSVEGTSGSREASTDTQYF. The CDR3 DNA sequence: TGCAGCGTTGAAGGAACTAGCGGGAGTAGAGAGGCTAGCACAGATACGCAGTATTTT.

The chain is built from TRBV29-1 and TRBJ1-1; D uncertain. CDR1 and CDR2 from the germline V gene are SQVTM and ANQGSEA. Trimming left V 5 bases short and J 4 bases short, with 8 bases between. The CDR3 has 11 residues. The CDR3, as DNA: TGCAGCGTTTACGGTGGCACTGAAGCTTTCTTT. Encoded protein: CSVYGGTEAFF.

V is TRBV7-9 and J is TRBJ1-2; TRBD1 is a possible D gene (5 bases). Trimming removed 6 bases at V and 1 base at J, with 9 bases between. This CDR3 is 13 amino acids long. From germline, CDR1 is SEHNR and CDR2 FQNEAQ (reference sequence). The CDR3 bases are TGTGCCAGCAGGACAGAAAGTAACTATGGCTACACCTTC. Protein sequence: CASRTESNYGYTF.

This chain joins TRBV7-2 and TRBJ2-3; 12 bases are a match to TRBD2. Germline V CDR1 and CDR2: SGHTA, FQGNSA. The CDR3 has 16 residues. V lost 0 bases to trimming and J lost 5 bases; unmatched junction nucleotides: 3. The CDR3 DNA follows: TGTGCCAGCAGCTTAGCGCTAGCGGGAGGGGTAGATACGCAGTATTTT. Translation: CASSLALAGGVDTQYF.